This T cell receptor (beta chain) was sequenced during a study of radiotherapy plus CTLA-4 blockade in lung cancer. As for this clone: What it binds is unknown.

The length of the CDR3 is 17 residues. Germline V gene lookup returns CDR1 SGHDN and CDR2 FVKESK. Trimming removed 0 bases from V and 9 bases from J; junction bases left unmatched: 12. Study-wide points: Expansion in blood of tumor-derived TCR clones was seen after radiotherapy plus ipilimumab.

The protocol was immunoSEQ multiplex PCR, while the TCRdb copy is restricted to in-frame clones and leaves out a portion. The profile covers tens of thousands of clones, with over 65% appearing a single time and around 9% taken by the ten largest. The chain carries TRBV14 and TRBJ2-1, with 9 nucleotides matching TRBD2. The sequencing used peripheral blood, collected from a patient treated with radiotherapy plus ipilimumab. The sequence was collected from a human donor with non-small cell lung cancer who had stable disease on radiotherapy plus ipilimumab. CDR3 sequence reads: CASSQDLLRLAGTEQFF. The CDR3 nucleotides are TGTGCCAGCAGCCAAGATCTCCTTAGGCTAGCGGGGACTGAGCAGTTCTTC.